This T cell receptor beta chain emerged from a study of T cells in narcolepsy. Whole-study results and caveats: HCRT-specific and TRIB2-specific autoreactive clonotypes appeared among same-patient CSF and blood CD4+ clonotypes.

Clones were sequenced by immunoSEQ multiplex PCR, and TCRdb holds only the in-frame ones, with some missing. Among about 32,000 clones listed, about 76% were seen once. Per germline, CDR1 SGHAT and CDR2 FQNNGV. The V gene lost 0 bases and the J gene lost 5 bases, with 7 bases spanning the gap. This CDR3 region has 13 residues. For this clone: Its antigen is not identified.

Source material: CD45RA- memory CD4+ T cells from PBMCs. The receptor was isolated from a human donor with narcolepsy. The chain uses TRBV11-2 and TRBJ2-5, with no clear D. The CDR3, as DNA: TGTGCCAGCAGCTTAGATCTCAGGGAGACCCAGTACTTC. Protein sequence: CASSLDLRETQYF.